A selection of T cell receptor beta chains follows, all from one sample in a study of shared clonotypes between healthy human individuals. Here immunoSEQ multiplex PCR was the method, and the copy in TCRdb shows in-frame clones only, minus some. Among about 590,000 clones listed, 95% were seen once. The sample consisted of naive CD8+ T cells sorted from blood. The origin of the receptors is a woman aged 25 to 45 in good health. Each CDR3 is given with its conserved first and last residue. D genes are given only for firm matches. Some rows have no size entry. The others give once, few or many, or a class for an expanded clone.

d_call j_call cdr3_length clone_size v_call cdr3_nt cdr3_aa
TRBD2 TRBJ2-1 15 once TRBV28 TGTGCCAGCACCCTCAGACTAGCAGCTTACAATGAGCAGTTCTTC CASTLRLAAYNEQFF
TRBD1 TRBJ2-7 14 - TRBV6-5 TGTGCCAGCAGTTCCGGGACAGGGATTACCGAGCAGTACTTC CASSSGTGITEQYF
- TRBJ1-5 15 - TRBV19 TGTGCCAGTCGGGTGGGGGTTGTAAGCAATCAGCCCCAGCATTTT CASRVGVVSNQPQHF
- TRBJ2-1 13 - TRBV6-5 TGTGCCAGCAGGGATCTTGATTACAATGAGCAGTTCTTC CASRDLDYNEQFF
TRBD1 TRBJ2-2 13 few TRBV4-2 TGTGCCACCAGACAGGGGAACACCGGGGAGCTGTTTTTT CATRQGNTGELFF
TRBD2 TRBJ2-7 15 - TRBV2 TGTGCCAGCACGACCCGGGGCGGGGGTCCCTACGAGCAGTACTTC CASTTRGGGPYEQYF
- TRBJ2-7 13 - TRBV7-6 TGTGCCAGCAGCCTCGAAAGTACCTACGAGCAGTACTTC CASSLESTYEQYF
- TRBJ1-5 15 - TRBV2 TGTGCCAGCAGTGTGGGGCAGGTTAGCAATCAGCCCCAGCATTTT CASSVGQVSNQPQHF
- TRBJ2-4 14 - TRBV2 TGTGCCAGCCTCCTCGGCTGGGCCAAAAACATTCAGTACTTC CASLLGWAKNIQYF
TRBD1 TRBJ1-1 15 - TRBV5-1 TGCGCCAGCAGCTGGTCCGGGACAGGGAACACTGAAGCTTTCTTT CASSWSGTGNTEAFF
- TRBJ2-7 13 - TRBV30 TGTGCCTGGAGTGTAAGCCTAGCGTACGAGCAGTACTTC CAWSVSLAYEQYF
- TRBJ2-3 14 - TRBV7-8 TGTGCCAGCATCCCAGCCCTAAGAACAGATACGCAGTATTTT CASIPALRTDTQYF
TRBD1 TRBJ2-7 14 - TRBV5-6 TGTGCCAGCAGCTACGGGACAGGGTTCCACGAGCAGTACTTC CASSYGTGFHEQYF
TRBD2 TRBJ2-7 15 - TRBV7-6 TGTGCCAGCAGCTTAGCGTGGGGACTACTCTACGAGCAGTACTTC CASSLAWGLLYEQYF
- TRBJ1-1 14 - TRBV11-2 TGTGCCAGCAGCTACCAGGTGGCAGATAGTGAAGCTTTCTTT CASSYQVADSEAFF
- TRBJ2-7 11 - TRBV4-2 TGTGCCAGCAGCTTGGGGCACGAGCAGTACTTC CASSLGHEQYF
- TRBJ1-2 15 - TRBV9 TGTGCCAGCGGGGGATACAGGGAAGAGGCCTATGGCTACACCTTC CASGGYREEAYGYTF
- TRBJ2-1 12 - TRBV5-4 TGTGCCAGCAGCTTGGATAACAATGAGCAGTTCTTC CASSLDNNEQFF
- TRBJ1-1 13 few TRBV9 TGTGCCAGCAGCGAGGACAGCAACACTGAAGCTTTCTTT CASSEDSNTEAFF
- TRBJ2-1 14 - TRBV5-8 TGTGCCAGCAGCTTCGGGAGTTTCAACAATGAGCAGTTCTTC CASSFGSFNNEQFF
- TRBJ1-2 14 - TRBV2 TGTGCCAGCAGTGATCCGGGATGGGACTATGGCTACACCTTC CASSDPGWDYGYTF
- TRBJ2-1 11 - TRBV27 TGTGCCAGCAGTTGGGGATATGAGCAGTTCTTC CASSWGYEQFF
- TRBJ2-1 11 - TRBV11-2 TGTGCCAGCAGCTTAGATCCTGAGCAGTTCTTC CASSLDPEQFF
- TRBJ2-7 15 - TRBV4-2 TGTGCCAGCAGCCCGGATCCGGGACCTAAGGCCGAGCAGTACTTC CASSPDPGPKAEQYF
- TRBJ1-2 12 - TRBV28 - CASSFVAKGSTF
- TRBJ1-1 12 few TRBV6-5 TGTGCCAGCAGTTACTCGGACGGTGAAGCTTTCTTT CASSYSDGEAFF
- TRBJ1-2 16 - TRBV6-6 TGTGCCAGCAGTTACCGCACAGGGTTCGTGTTCGATGGCTACACCTTC CASSYRTGFVFDGYTF
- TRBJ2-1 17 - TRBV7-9 TGTGCCAGCAGCTTAGACAGGCGCGGCGACCATTACAATGAGCAGTTCTTC CASSLDRRGDHYNEQFF
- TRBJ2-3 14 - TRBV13 TGTGCCAGCAGCTTATTCAGGGAAGGAGATACGCAGTATTTT CASSLFREGDTQYF
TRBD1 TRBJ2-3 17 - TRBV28 TGTGCCAGCAGTTCAAGGACAGGGGGTTTCTTGGCAGATACGCAGTATTTT CASSSRTGGFLADTQYF
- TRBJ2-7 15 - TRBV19 TGTGCCAGTAGTATAGGAGCAGACCTTACCTACGAGCAGTACTTC CASSIGADLTYEQYF
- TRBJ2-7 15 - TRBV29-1 TGCAGCGTTGAAGATTCAGGGCGGGACCCCTACGAGCAGTACTTC CSVEDSGRDPYEQYF
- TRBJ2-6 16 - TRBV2 TGTGCCAGCAGTGTCTCCTCATTCTCTGGGGCCAACGTCCTGACTTTC CASSVSSFSGANVLTF
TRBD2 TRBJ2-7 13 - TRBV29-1 TGCAGCGTGGGGACTAGCCCGAACTACGAGCAGTACTTC CSVGTSPNYEQYF
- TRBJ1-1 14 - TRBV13 TGTGCCAGCAGCGGAAGTTGGGGGGAAACTGAAGCTTTCTTT CASSGSWGETEAFF
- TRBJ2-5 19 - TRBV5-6 TGTGCCAGCAGCTTGGGGGCGGGTACGGGCGGAGGGCTCCAAGAGACCCAGTACTTC CASSLGAGTGGGLQETQYF
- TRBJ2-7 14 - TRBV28 TGTGCCAGCAGTGGCGTTTTTGCCCCCTACGAGCAGTACTTC CASSGVFAPYEQYF
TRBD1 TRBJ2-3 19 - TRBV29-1 TGCAGCGTTGAAGACCCGGGACAGGGGACAATAACGGCCACAGATACGCAGTATTTT CSVEDPGQGTITATDTQYF
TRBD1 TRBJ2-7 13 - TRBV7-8 TGTGCCAGCAGCTTGGCGACAGGGAGCGAGCAGTACTTC CASSLATGSEQYF
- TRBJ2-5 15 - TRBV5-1 TGCGCCAGCAGCTTGGAGTCAGGGCCCGGGGAGACCCAGTACTTC CASSLESGPGETQYF
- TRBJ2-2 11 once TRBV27 TGTGCCAGCAGTTTACAAGGGGAGCTGTTTTTT CASSLQGELFF
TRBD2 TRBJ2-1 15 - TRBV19 TGTGCCAGTACCAGACTAGCGGGAGGGACCAATGAGCAGTTCTTC CASTRLAGGTNEQFF
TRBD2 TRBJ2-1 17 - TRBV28 TGTGCCAGCAGTCTCCTAACTCCTAGCGGAAGTTACAATGAGCAGTTCTTC CASSLLTPSGSYNEQFF
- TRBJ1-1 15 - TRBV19 TGTGCCAGTAGTATCACACGGCTACTGAACACTGAAGCTTTCTTT CASSITRLLNTEAFF
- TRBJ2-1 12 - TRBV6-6 TGTGCCAGCAGTTACTCATCCAATGAGCAGTTCTTC CASSYSSNEQFF
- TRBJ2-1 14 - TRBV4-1 TGCGCCAGCAGTCTTCCGGGACTGACAAATGAGCAGTTCTTC CASSLPGLTNEQFF
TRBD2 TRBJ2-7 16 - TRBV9 TGTGCCAGCAGCACAGGACTAGCGGGTATTCGCTACGAGCAGTACTTC CASSTGLAGIRYEQYF
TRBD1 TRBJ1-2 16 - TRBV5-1 TGCGCCAGCAGCGGGGGGACAGGGGTTAGCAACTATGGCTACACCTTC CASSGGTGVSNYGYTF
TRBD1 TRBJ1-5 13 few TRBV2 TGTGCCATCACCGGGACAGGGGATCAGCCCCAGCATTTT CAITGTGDQPQHF
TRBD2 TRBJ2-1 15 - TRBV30 TGTGCCTGGAGTGTACCCAGGGAGGGCCACAATGAGCAGTTCTTC CAWSVPREGHNEQFF
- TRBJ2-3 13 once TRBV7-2 TGTGCCAGCAGCTTAGTACGGCGGGATACGCAGTATTTT CASSLVRRDTQYF
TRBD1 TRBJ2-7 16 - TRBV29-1 TGCAGCGTCGCCGGGACAGGGGGAGCCTACTCCTACGAGCAGTACTTC CSVAGTGGAYSYEQYF
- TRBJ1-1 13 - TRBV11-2 TGTGCCGTCTCTCGCCCGGGAACGGCTGAAGCTTTCTTT CAVSRPGTAEAFF